The next 2 T cell receptor beta chains were all read from a single sample in a study of technical replicates of blood from several donors. Data came from immunoSEQ multiplex PCR; TCRdb stores just in-frame clones and leaves some out. The sample yields 95,000 to 100,000 clones, roughly 95% seen once. The sequencing input was T cells isolated from PBMCs. Receptors originate from a human donor in good health.

In its sample, this clone was seen once. The chain employs TRBV10-3 and TRBJ2-3; TRBD2 might be the D (6 bases). Germline V gene lookup returns CDR1 ENHRY and CDR2 SYGVKD. The CDR3 has 19 residues. Trimming shortened V by 5 bases and J by 2 bases, and 26 bases separated the two germline ends. The CDR3 DNA is TGTGCCATCAGTTCTGGAATGACTAGACAGCTGGAATCCACAGATACGCAGTATTTT. This translates into CAISSGMTRQLESTDTQYF.

The J gene is TRBJ2-3, the V gene TRBV19, with TRBD2 matching 9 bases. This CDR3 has 16 residues. CDR1 and CDR2 (germline): LNHDA, SQIVND (reference sequence). With V trimmed by 4 bases and J by 0 bases, 5 bases remained unmatched. The CDR3, as DNA: TGTGCCAGTAGTACAGGACTAGCGACCAGCACAGATACGCAGTATTTT. Translated, it gives CASSTGLATSTDTQYF. The full variable domain, completed using reference TRBV19 and TRBJ2-3, is DGGITQSPKYLFRKEGQNVTLSCEQNLNHDAMYWYRQDPGQGLRLIYYSQIVNDFQKGDIAEGYSVSREKKESFPLTVTSAQKNPTAFYLCASSTGLATSTDTQYFGPGTRLTVL.